The 23 T cell receptor beta chains listed next were all sequenced from one sample in a study of cytomegalovirus exposure and HLA in healthy donors. Assay: immunoSEQ multiplex PCR; the TCRdb copy retains only in-frame clones and omits some. The sample has about 110,000 clones, about nine tenths seen once; the top ten hold about 2.1%. The specimen was PBMCs. All receptors derive from a woman aged 18-30 years in good health and CMV-seronegative.

This clone was counted only a few times. V is TRBV6-5 and J is TRBJ2-5; 12 bases fit TRBD2. This CDR3 has 16 amino acids. After removal of 4 bases from V and 5 bases from J, the junction contained 8 bases not matched to a gene. Germline V lookup: CDR1 MNHEY, CDR2 SVGAGI. The chain's CDR3 is CASSSLAGGSGETQYF. CDR3 DNA sequence: TGTGCCAGCAGTTCTCTAGCGGGGGGGTCCGGGGAGACCCAGTACTTC.

The chain has TRBV19 and TRBJ1-5; TRBD1 agrees at 8 bases. Germline trimming cut 0 bases from V and 11 bases from J; bases unmatched to any gene: 9. Germline V gives CDR1 LNHDA, CDR2 SQIVND (reference sequence). The CDR3 loop spans 15 amino acids. This CDR3 is CASSIDWTGRKTQHF. The CDR3 bases are TGTGCCAGTAGTATAGATTGGACAGGGAGGAAGACCCAGCATTTT.

The chain combines TRBV15 with TRBJ1-4; D possibly corresponds to TRBD1 (6 bases). Looked up from germline, CDR1 is LNHNV and CDR2 is YYDKDF (reference sequence). The CDR3 totals 13 residues. V gave up 5 bases and J gave up 8 bases, with 12 bases separating them. CDR3 residues: CATSRRGAEKLFF. The CDR3 DNA follows: TGTGCCACCAGCCGCAGGGGCGCGGAAAAACTGTTTTTT.

This chain uses TRBV19 with TRBJ2-1; 9 nucleotides line up with TRBD1. Germline lookup yields CDR1 LNHDA and CDR2 SQIVND (reference sequence). The CDR3 totals 18 residues. With V trimmed by 4 bases and J by 5 bases, 15 bases remained unmatched. CDR3 region: CASSTATTGTGKDNEQFF. The CDR3 coding sequence is TGTGCCAGTAGTACCGCAACTACCGGGACAGGGAAGGACAATGAGCAGTTCTTC.

This chain uses TRBV6-5 with TRBJ2-1, with 12 bases that match TRBD2. The germline CDR1 and CDR2 sequences are MNHEY and SVGAGI. V was clipped by 1 base and J by 8 bases; unmatched bases: 6. This CDR3 is built from 16 residues. The CDR3 reads CASSYYTSGGHDEQFF. The CDR3 DNA sequence: TGTGCCAGCAGTTACTACACTAGCGGGGGGCACGATGAGCAGTTCTTC.

The chain recombines TRBV27 with TRBJ1-2; D is unclear. The V and J ends lost 4 bases and 4 bases respectively, with 10 bases between them. This CDR3 spans 13 amino acids. Germline values: CDR1 MNHEY, CDR2 SMNVEV (reference sequence). The CDR3 DNA reads TGTGCCAGCAGTTACCGGGTGGGCTATGGCTACACCTTC. Translated, it gives CASSYRVGYGYTF.

The chain carries TRBV9 and TRBJ2-2; a weak D match, TRBD2 (6 bases). The CDR3 is 16 residues long. V was pared by 2 bases and J by 3 bases, with 14 bases between. The germline V gene has CDR1 SGDLS and CDR2 YYNGEE. The CDR3 reads CASSVGVAEYTGELFF. In DNA form, the CDR3 reads TGTGCCAGCAGCGTCGGAGTAGCGGAGTACACCGGGGAGCTGTTTTTT.

The chain joins TRBV5-1 to TRBJ2-6; tentatively, D is TRBD1 (6 bases). Trimming shortened V by 3 bases and J by 1 base, and 14 bases separated the two germline ends. The V gene's germline CDR1 is SGHRS and CDR2 YFSETQ. The CDR3 has 17 residues. The CDR3 DNA sequence: TGCGCCAGCAGCTCAGGGCCAGGACAGTCTGGGGCCAACGTCCTGACTTTC. As protein: CASSSGPGQSGANVLTF.

The chain carries TRBV5-1 and TRBJ2-5; D perhaps matches TRBD1 (6 bases). This CDR3 region has 13 residues. Trimming left V 1 base short and J 5 bases short, with 9 bases between. Looked up from germline, CDR1 is SGHRS and CDR2 is YFSETQ. The CDR3, as DNA: TGCGCCAGCAGCTTGTGGGGGCTTGAGACCCAGTACTTC. This translates into CASSLWGLETQYF.

The chain carries TRBV15 and TRBJ2-2; TRBD1 matches 8 bases. The V and J ends lost 3 bases and 3 bases, in that order; junction bases with no gene match: 6. Germline V lookup: CDR1 LNHNV, CDR2 YYDKDF (reference sequence). The CDR3 is 16 residues long. The CDR3 bases are TGTGCCACCAGCAGGAAGGGGACAGGAGACACCGGGGAGCTGTTTTTT. Residues: CATSRKGTGDTGELFF.

This clone has a single count. J is TRBJ2-2 and V is TRBV9; no definite D call. This CDR3 comprises 15 residues. V was pared by 6 bases and J by 0 bases, with 12 bases between. From germline, CDR1 is SGDLS and CDR2 YYNGEE. DNA of the CDR3: TGTGCCAGCACCGCACGCAGAACGAACACCGGGGAGCTGTTTTTT. Protein: CASTARRTNTGELFF.

V usage is TRBV28 and J usage is TRBJ2-7; 8 bases match TRBD1. The germline V gene has CDR1 MDHEN and CDR2 SYDVKM. CDR3 size: 15 residues. V gave up 2 bases and J gave up 1 base; unmatched junction bases: 4. The CDR3 spells CASSLAQGASYEQYF. Here the CDR3 DNA reads TGTGCCAGCAGTTTAGCTCAGGGGGCATCCTACGAGCAGTACTTC.

This clone has a single count. This rearrangement joins TRBV29-1 to TRBJ1-1; D is ambiguous. The CDR3 loop spans 11 amino acids. Trimming took 7 bases from V and 1 from J, leaving 7 bases between them. CDR1 is SQVTM and CDR2 is ANQGSEA in the germline V gene. The chain's CDR3 is CSDSQNTEAFF. In nucleotides, the CDR3 is TGCAGCGACAGCCAGAACACTGAAGCTTTCTTT.

J is TRBJ2-1 and V is TRBV12-5; TRBD2 agrees at 7 bases. The length of the CDR3 is 15 residues. V shed 7 bases and J 7 bases; nucleotides not matched to a gene: 13. In germline, CDR1 is LGHNT, CDR2 FRNRAP. CDR3 in amino acids: CASVLGWGGVNEQFF. The CDR3 DNA is TGTGCTAGTGTCCTGGGGTGGGGGGGGGTGAATGAGCAGTTCTTC.

CDR3 sequence (DNA): TGTGCCAGCAGCTTCGGGACAGGCCAAAATTCACCCCTCCACTTT. Protein: CASSFGTGQNSPLHF. The chain recombines TRBV5-4 with TRBJ1-6, with TRBD1 matching over 8 bases. The CDR3 runs 15 residues. The V segment lost 2 bases and the J segment 7 bases; nucleotides outside the gene matches: 5. Germline V lookup: CDR1 SGHNT, CDR2 YYREEE (reference sequence).

This clone occurred once. This chain uses TRBV5-1 with TRBJ2-3; 9 nucleotides match TRBD2. There are 18 residues in the CDR3. The germline V gene encodes CDR1 SGHRS and CDR2 YFSETQ. The junction had 17 bases not matched to a gene; V was cut back by 2 bases and J by 7 bases. For the CDR3, the DNA is TGCGCCAGCAGCTTCTTACCCGAGGCTAGCGGGATCCCTTATACGCAGTATTTT. It is translated as CASSFLPEASGIPYTQYF.

The chain uses TRBV18 and TRBJ2-3; the match to TRBD2 covers 7 bases. This CDR3 has 15 residues. The V gene end was trimmed by 3 bases and the J gene end by 2 bases; junction bases not matched to a gene: 5. Germline CDR1 is KGHSH and CDR2 is LQKENI. This CDR3 is CASSPRLAYTDTQYF. The CDR3 coding sequence is TGTGCCAGCTCACCTCGACTAGCTTACACAGATACGCAGTATTTT.

V usage is TRBV10-2 and J usage is TRBJ1-2; D gene unclear. The germline V gene has CDR1 WSHSY and CDR2 SAAADI. The V gene lost 4 bases and the J gene lost 6 bases, with 12 bases spanning the gap. CDR3 length: 13 residues. The CDR3 protein is CASSVGLIDGYTF. DNA of the CDR3: TGCGCCAGCAGTGTAGGACTGATCGATGGCTACACCTTC.

The chain joins TRBV18 to TRBJ1-1; D remains unclear. Trimming stripped 0 bases from V and 2 bases from J, with 13 bases between. There are 16 residues in the CDR3. Per germline, CDR1 KGHSH and CDR2 LQKENI. The CDR3 is CASSPPGSGVNTEAFF. CDR3 nucleotide sequence: TGTGCCAGCTCACCACCGGGGTCCGGGGTTAACACTGAAGCTTTCTTT.

The genes are TRBV5-5 and TRBJ1-2; 9 positions agree with TRBD1. Germline values: CDR1 SGHKS, CDR2 YYEKEE (reference sequence). This CDR3 is built from 15 residues. The trim removed 4 bases at V and 3 bases at J, leaving 7 bases unmatched. In nucleotides, the CDR3 is TGTGCCAGCAGCCCCGGACAGGGGTGGGACTATGGCTACACCTTC. Amino acid sequence: CASSPGQGWDYGYTF. The whole variable domain, remainder taken from reference TRBV5-5 and TRBJ1-2, is DAGVTQSPTHLIKTRGQQVTLRCSPISGHKSVSWYQQVLGQGPQFIFQYYEKEERGRGNFPDRFSARQFPNYSSELNVNALLLGDSALYLCASSPGQGWDYGYTFGSGTRLTVV.

The chain combines TRBV6-1 with TRBJ1-5; D remains ambiguous. The CDR3 is 14 residues long. Per germline, CDR1 MNHNS and CDR2 SASEGT. Trimming removed 3 bases at V and 1 base at J, with 7 bases between. This CDR3 reads CASSERMSNQPQHF. Here the CDR3 DNA reads TGTGCCAGCAGTGAGCGAATGAGCAATCAGCCCCAGCATTTT.

V usage is TRBV7-3 and J usage is TRBJ1-2; 7 nucleotides match TRBD1. V dropped 5 bases and J dropped 4; count of bases not matched to a gene: 10. The CDR3 is 15 amino acids. Germline loops: CDR1 SGHTA, CDR2 FQGTGA. This CDR3 reads CASSPQGSDSYGYTF. In DNA form, the CDR3 reads TGTGCCAGCAGCCCACAGGGGTCTGATAGCTATGGCTACACCTTC.

This chain connects TRBV15 to TRBJ2-3; no clear D. Germline V gene lookup returns CDR1 LNHNV and CDR2 YYDKDF (reference sequence). V dropped 1 base and J dropped 4 bases, with 6 bases sitting between them. The length of the CDR3 is 13 residues. CDR3 DNA sequence: TGTGCCACCAGCAGAGGACTGGCAGATACGCAGTATTTT. Its translation is CATSRGLADTQYF.